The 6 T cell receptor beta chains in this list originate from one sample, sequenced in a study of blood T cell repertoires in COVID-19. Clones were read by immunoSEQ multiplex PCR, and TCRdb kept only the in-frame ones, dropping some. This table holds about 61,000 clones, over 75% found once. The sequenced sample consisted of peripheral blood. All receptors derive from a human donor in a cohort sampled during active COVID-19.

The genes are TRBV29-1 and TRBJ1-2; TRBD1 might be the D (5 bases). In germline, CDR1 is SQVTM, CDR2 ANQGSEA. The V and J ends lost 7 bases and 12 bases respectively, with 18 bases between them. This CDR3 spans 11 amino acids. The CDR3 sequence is CSARPGDMDTF. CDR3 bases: TGCAGCGCGAGGCCGGGGGATATGGACACCTTC.

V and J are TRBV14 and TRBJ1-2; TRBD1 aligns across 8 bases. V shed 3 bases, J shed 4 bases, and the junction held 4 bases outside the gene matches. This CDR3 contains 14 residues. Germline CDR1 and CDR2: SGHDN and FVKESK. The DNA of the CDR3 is TGTGCCAGCAGCCACGCCGGGACAGGCTATGGCTACACCTTC. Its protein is CASSHAGTGYGYTF.

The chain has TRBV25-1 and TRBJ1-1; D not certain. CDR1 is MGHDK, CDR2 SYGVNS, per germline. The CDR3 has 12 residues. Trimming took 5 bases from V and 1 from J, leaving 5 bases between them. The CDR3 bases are TGTGCCAGCAGTCGCGCGAACACTGAAGCTTTCTTT. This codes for CASSRANTEAFF.

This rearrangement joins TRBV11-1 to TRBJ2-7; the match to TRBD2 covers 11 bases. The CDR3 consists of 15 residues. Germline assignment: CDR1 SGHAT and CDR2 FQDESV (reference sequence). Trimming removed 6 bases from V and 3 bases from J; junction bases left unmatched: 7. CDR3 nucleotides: TGTGCCAGCAGTCTACTAGCGGGAGAACTCTACGAGCAGTACTTC. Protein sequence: CASSLLAGELYEQYF.

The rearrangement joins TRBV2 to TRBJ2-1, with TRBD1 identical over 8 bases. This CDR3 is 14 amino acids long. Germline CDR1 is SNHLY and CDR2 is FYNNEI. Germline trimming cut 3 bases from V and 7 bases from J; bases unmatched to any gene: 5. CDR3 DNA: TGTGCCAGCAGTGACAGGGGGCGAAGTAATGAGCAGTTCTTC. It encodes CASSDRGRSNEQFF. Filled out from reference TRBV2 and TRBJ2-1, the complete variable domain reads EPEVTQTPSHQVTQMGQEVILRCVPISNHLYFYWYRQILGQKVEFLVSFYNNEISEKSEIFDDQFSVERPDGSNFTLKIRSTKLEDSAMYFCASSDRGRSNEQFFGPGTRLTVL.

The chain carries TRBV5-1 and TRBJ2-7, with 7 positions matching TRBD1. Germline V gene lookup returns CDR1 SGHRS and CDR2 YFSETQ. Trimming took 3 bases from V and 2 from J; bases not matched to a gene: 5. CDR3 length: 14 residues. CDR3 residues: CASSYDGTAYEQYF. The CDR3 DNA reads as TGCGCCAGCAGCTATGACGGGACAGCCTACGAGCAGTACTTC.